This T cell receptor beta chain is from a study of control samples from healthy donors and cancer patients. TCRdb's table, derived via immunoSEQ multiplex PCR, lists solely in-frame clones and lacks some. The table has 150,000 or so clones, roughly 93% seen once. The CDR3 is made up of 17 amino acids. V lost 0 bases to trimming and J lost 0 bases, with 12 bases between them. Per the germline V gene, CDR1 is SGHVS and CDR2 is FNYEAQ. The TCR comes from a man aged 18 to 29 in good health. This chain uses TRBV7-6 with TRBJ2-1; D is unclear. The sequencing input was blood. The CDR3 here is CASSLAQSPSSYNEQFF. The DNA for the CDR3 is TGTGCCAGCAGCTTAGCGCAAAGTCCTAGCTCCTACAATGAGCAGTTCTTC.